The clone carrying this T cell receptor (beta chain) was counted between two and nine times. Regions amplified from RNA transcripts were the TCR beta CDR3 regions. In the first-round RT-PCR of the TCR CDR3, the HTBI primer set was used. Using its own MiXCR run on the multiplex PCR reads, TCRdb lists one record per CDR3 protein. The sample holds about 740,000 distinct CDR3 sequences, 14% seen once. This entry comes from a study of T cells in Graves' hyperthyroidism and ophthalmopathy. The CDR3 is 14 residues long. CDR1 is LNHDA and CDR2 is SQIVND in the germline V gene (reference sequence). The ends were cut back, 3 bases at V and 3 bases at J, with 12 bases in the middle.

Sequenced sample: blood. The rearrangement joins TRBV19 to TRBJ2-7; D is uncertain. The receptor was isolated from a woman between 18 and 30 years old with Graves' hyperthyroidism. Here the CDR3 reads CASSIGALDYEQYF. CDR3 bases: TGTGCCAGTAGTATCGGAGCCCTGGACTACGAGCAGTACTTC.